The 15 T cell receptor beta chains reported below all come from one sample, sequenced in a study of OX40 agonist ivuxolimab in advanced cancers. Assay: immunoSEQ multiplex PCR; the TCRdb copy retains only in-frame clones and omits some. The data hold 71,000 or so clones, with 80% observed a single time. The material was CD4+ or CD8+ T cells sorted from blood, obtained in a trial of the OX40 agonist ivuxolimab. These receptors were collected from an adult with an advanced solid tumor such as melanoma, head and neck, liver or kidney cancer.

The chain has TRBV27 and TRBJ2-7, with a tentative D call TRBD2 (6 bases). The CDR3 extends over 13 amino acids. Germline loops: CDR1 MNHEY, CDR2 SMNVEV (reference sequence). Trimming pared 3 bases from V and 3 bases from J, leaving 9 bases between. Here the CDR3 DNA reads TGTGCCAGCAGTTTTGGGCGGGGCTACGAGCAGTACTTC. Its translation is CASSFGRGYEQYF.

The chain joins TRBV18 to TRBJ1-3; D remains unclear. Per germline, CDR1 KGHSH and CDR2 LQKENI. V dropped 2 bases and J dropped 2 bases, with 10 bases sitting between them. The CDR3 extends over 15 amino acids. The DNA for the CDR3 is TGTGCCAGCTCACCAGGTCCGGGTGCTGGAAACACCATATATTTT. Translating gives CASSPGPGAGNTIYF.

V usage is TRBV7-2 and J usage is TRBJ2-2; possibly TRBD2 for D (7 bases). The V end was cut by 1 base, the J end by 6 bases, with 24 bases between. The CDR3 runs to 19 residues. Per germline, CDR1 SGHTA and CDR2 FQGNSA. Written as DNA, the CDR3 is TGTGCCAGCAGCTTAGGCCCTAGCGGAAGGGGGTCAGGGTCCGGGGAGCTGTTTTTT. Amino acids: CASSLGPSGRGSGSGELFF. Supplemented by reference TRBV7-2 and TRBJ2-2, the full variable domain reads GAGVSQSPSNKVTEKGKDVELRCDPISGHTALYWYRQSLGQGLEFLIYFQGNSAPDKSGLPSDRFSAERTGGSVSTLTIQRTQQEDSAVYLCASSLGPSGRGSGSGELFFGEGSRLTVL.

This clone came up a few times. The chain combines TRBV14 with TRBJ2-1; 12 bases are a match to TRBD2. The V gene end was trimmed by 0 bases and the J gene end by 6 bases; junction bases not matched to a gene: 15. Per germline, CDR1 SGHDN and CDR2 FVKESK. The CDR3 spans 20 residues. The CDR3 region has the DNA TGTGCCAGCAGCCAAGATTTGGCGGATCCTAGCGGGAGGGCCACCAATGAGCAGTTCTTC. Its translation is CASSQDLADPSGRATNEQFF.

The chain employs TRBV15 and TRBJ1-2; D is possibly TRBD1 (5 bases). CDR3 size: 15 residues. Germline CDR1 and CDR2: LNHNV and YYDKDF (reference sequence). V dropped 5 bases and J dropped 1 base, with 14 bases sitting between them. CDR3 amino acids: CATSGWDRVNYGYTF. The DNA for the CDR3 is TGTGCCACCAGCGGATGGGACCGAGTTAACTATGGCTACACCTTC.

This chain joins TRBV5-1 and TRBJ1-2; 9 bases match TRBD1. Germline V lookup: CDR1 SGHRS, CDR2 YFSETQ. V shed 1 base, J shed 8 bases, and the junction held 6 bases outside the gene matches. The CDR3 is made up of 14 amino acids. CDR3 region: CASSLSGQGNGYTF. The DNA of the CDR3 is TGCGCCAGCAGCTTGTCGGGACAGGGTAACGGCTACACCTTC.

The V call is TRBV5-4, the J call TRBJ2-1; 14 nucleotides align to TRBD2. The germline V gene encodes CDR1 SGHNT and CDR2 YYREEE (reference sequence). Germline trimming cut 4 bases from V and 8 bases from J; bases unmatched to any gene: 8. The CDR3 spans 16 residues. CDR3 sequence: CASSQIPGLAGDEQFF. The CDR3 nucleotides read TGTGCCAGCAGCCAGATCCCGGGACTAGCGGGAGATGAGCAGTTCTTC.

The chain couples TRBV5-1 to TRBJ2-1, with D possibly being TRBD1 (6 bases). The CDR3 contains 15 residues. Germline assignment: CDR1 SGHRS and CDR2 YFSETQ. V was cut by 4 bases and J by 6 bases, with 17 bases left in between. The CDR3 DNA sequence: TGCGCCAGCAGCCGGACAGCCCTAGTGGGCAATGAGCAGTTCTTC. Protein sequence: CASSRTALVGNEQFF.

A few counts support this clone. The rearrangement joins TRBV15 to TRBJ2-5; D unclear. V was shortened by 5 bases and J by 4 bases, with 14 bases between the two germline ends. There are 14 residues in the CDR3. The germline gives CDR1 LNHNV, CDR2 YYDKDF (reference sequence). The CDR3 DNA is TGTGCCACCAGCTTGAGTGCAGCCGGAGAGACCCAGTACTTC. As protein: CATSLSAAGETQYF.

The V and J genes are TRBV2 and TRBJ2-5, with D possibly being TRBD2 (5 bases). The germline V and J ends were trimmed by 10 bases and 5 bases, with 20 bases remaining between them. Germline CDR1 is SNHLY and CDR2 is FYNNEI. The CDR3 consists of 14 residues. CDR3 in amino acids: CAISPDSSSETQYF. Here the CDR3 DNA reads TGTGCCATTAGCCCGGATTCTAGCAGCGAGACCCAGTACTTC. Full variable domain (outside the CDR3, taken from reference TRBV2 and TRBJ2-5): EPEVTQTPSHQVTQMGQEVILRCVPISNHLYFYWYRQILGQKVEFLVSFYNNEISEKSEIFDDQFSVERPDGSNFTLKIRSTKLEDSAMYFCAISPDSSSETQYFGPGTRLLVL.

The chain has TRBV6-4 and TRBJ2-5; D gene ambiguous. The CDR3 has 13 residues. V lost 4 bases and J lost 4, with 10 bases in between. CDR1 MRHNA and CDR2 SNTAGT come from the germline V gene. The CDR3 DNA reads TGTGCCAGCAGTGTTGAGGCAGGAGAGACCCAGTACTTC. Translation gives CASSVEAGETQYF.

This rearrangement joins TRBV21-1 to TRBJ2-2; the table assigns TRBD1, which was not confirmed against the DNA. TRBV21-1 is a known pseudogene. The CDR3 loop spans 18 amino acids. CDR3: CASSSWDGRGYRTGELFF. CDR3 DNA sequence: TGTGCCAGCAGCTCCTGGGACGGCAGGGGATATAGGACCGGGGAGCTGTTTTTT.

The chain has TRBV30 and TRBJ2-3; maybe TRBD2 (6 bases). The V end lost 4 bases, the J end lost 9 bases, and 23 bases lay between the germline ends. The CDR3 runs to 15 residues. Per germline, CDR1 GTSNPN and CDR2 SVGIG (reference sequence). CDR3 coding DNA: TGTGCCTGGAACCTCCGTGGGGGAGGAGGGGTCACGCAGTATTTT. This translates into CAWNLRGGGGVTQYF.

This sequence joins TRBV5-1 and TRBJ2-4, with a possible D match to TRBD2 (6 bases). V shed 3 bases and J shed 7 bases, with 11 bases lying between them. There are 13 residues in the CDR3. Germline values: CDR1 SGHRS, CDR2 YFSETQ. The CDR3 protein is CASSWDSSNIQYF. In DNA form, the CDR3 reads TGCGCCAGCAGCTGGGACTCATCCAACATTCAGTACTTC.

CDR3 residues: CASSQVAGMETQYF. The CDR3 bases are TGCGCCAGCAGCCAAGTAGCGGGAATGGAGACCCAGTACTTC. This chain joins TRBV4-1 and TRBJ2-5; TRBD2 agrees at 8 bases. The CDR3 runs to 14 residues. The germline CDR1 and CDR2 sequences are MGHRA and YSYEKL. The V segment lost 1 base and the J segment 5 bases; nucleotides outside the gene matches: 3.